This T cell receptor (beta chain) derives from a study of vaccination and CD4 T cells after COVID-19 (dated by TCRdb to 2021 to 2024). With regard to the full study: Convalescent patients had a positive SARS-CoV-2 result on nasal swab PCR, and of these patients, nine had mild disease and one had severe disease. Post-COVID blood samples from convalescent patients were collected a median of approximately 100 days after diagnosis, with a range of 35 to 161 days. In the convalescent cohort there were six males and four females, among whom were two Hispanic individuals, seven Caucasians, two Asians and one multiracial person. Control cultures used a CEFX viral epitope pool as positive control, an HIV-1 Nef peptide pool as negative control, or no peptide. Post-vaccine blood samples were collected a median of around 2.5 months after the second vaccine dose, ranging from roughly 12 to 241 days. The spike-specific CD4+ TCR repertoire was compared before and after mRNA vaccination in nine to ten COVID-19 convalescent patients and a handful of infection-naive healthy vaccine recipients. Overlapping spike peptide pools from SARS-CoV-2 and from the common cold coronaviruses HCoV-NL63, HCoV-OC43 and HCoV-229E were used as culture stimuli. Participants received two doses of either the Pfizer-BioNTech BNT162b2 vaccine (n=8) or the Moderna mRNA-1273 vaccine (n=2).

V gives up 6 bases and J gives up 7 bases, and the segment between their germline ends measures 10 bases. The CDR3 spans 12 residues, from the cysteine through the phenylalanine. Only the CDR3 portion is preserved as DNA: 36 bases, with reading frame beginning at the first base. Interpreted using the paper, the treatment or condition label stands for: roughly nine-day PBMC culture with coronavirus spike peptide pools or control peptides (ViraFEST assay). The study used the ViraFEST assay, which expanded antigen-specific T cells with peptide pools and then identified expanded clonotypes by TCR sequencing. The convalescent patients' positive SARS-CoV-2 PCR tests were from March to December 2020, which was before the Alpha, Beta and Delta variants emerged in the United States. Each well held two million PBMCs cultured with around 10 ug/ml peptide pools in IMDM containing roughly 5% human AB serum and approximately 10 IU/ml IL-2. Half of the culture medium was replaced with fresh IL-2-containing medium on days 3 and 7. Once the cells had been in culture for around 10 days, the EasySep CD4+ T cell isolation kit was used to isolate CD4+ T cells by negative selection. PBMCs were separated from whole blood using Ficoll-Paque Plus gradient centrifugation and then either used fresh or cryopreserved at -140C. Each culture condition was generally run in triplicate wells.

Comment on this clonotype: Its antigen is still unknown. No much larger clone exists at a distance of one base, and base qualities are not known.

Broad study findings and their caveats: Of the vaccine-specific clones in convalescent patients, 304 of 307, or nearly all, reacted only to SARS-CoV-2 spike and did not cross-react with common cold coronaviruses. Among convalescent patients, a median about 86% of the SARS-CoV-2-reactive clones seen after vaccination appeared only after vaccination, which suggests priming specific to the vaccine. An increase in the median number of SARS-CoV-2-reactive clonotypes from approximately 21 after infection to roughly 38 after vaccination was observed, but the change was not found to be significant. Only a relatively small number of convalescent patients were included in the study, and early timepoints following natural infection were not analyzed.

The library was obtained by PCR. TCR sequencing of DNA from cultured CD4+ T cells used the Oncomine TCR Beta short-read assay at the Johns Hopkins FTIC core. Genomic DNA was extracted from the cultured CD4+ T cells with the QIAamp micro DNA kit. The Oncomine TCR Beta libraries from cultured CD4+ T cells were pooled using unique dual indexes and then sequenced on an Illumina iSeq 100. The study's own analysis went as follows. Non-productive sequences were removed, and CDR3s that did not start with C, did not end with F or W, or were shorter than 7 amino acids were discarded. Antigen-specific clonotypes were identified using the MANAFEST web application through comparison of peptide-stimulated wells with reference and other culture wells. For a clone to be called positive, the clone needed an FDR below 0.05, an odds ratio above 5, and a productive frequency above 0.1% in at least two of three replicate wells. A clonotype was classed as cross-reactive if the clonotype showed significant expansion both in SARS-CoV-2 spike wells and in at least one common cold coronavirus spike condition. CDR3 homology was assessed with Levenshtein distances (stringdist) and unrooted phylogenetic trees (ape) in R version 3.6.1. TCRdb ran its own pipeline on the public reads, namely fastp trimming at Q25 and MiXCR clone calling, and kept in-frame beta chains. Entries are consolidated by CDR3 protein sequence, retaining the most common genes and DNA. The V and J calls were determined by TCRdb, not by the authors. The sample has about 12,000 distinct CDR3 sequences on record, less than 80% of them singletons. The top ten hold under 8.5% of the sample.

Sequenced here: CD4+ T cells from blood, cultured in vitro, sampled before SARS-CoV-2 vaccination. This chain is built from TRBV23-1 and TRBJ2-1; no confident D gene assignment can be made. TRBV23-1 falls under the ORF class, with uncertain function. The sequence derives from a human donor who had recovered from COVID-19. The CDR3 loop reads CASSHERNEQFF. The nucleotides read TGCGCCAGCAGCCATGAGCGAAATGAGCAGTTCTTC.